This T cell receptor beta chain came from a study of shared clonotypes between healthy human individuals. V dropped 5 bases and J dropped 5 bases, with 15 bases sitting between them. The CDR3 spans 14 residues. Looked up from germline, CDR1 is SGHRS and CDR2 is YFSETQ. Data came from immunoSEQ multiplex PCR; TCRdb stores just in-frame clones and leaves some out. The sample has about a million clones, over 60% seen once; the top ten hold over 1.3%. This clone has just a few counts. Free of recent acute infections or vaccinations, the donors were healthy HIV-negative adults. The chain carries TRBV5-1 and TRBJ2-3; D gene ambiguous. The sample taken for sequencing was memory CD4+ T cells sorted from blood. Documented subset: CD45RA-negative fraction. This sequence was found in a man between 18 and 29 years old in good health. This chain's CDR3 is CASRLANDGDTQYF. In DNA form, the CDR3 reads TGCGCCAGCAGGCTTGCGAACGATGGAGATACGCAGTATTTT.